A selection of T cell receptor beta chains follows, all from one sample in a study of T cells in Graves' hyperthyroidism and ophthalmopathy. MiXCR was run by TCRdb on the multiplex PCR reads, yielding one entry per CDR3 protein. The sample yields around 600,000 distinct CDR3 sequences, 14% seen once. The sequencing input was blood. These receptors all stem from a young woman with Graves' ophthalmopathy. Both conserved end residues are part of each CDR3. The order of the fields is J gene, V gene, D gene, clone size, CDR3 DNA, CDR3 protein. A D gene is named only where the DNA matches it firmly. Size is omitted from some rows. Given values are once, few, many or a class for expanded clones.

J: TRBJ2-6
V: TRBV14
D: NA
size: NA
DNA: TGTGCCAGCAGCCAGGGTCTGGGGACCATAAACGTCCTGACTTTC
CDR3: CASSQGLGTINVLTF

J: TRBJ1-2
V: TRBV27
D: NA
size: many
DNA: TGTGCCAGCAGTTTAGTCGGACCCAACGGCTACACCTTC
CDR3: CASSLVGPNGYTF

J: TRBJ2-1
V: TRBV6-1
D: TRBD1
size: NA
DNA: TGTGCCAGTAACAGGGGGTCCGGCTACAATGAGCAGTTCTTC
CDR3: CASNRGSGYNEQFF

J: TRBJ2-1
V: TRBV19
D: NA
size: many
DNA: TGTGCCAGTAGTACCACTAGTTCCTCCTACAATGAGCAGTTCTTC
CDR3: CASSTTSSSYNEQFF

J: TRBJ2-1
V: TRBV12-5
D: TRBD2
size: many
DNA: TGTGCTAGTGGTTTGGTAGCGGGAGTCCACAATGAGCAGTTCTTC
CDR3: CASGLVAGVHNEQFF

J: TRBJ2-1
V: TRBV6-2/TRBV6-3
D: NA
size: few
DNA: TGTGCCAGCAGTTACCGGAACAGTCGCTACAATGAGCAGTTCTTC
CDR3: CASSYRNSRYNEQFF

J: TRBJ2-7
V: TRBV18
D: NA
size: many
DNA: TGTGCCAGCTCACCCCCTACTCTAGGCGAGCAGTACTTC
CDR3: CASSPPTLGEQYF

J: TRBJ1-6
V: TRBV10-3
D: NA
size: few
DNA: TGTGCCCTTTCGAAAGGCATTAATTCACCCCTCCACTTT
CDR3: CALSKGINSPLHF

J: TRBJ1-6
V: TRBV30
D: NA
size: few
DNA: TGTGCCTGGAGTGGCCAGGACTATAATTCACCCCTCCACTTT
CDR3: CAWSGQDYNSPLHF

J: TRBJ1-4
V: TRBV20-1
D: NA
size: many
DNA: TGCAGTGCTAGCTATAATGAAAAACTGTTTTTT
CDR3: CSASYNEKLFF